The clone carrying this T cell receptor (beta chain) appeared many times. Attachment of unique molecular identifiers was made to individual cDNA molecules. TCRdb re-analysed the 5' RACE reads in MiXCR, keeping a single row per CDR3 protein. This sample has tens of thousands of distinct CDR3 sequences; 9.5% to 13% occur once, and the top ten carry 6.5% to 8.5%. V shed 1 base and J shed 4 bases, with 8 bases lying between them. The CDR3 runs 14 residues. Germline V gene data show CDR1 as LGHNT and CDR2 as FRNRAP. The data are from a study of early T cells in non-severe SARS-CoV-2 infection. Overall study: The input, bulk RNA from unsorted whole blood, was sequenced, and chains were unpaired.

The material was whole blood, obtained at baseline. V usage is TRBV12-5 and J usage is TRBJ2-1; D is perhaps TRBD1 (5 bases). This receptor was obtained from an adult who was a healthcare worker with PCR-confirmed SARS-CoV-2 infection or an uninfected control (not recorded which). CDR3 sequence (DNA): TGTGCTAGTGGTTTGGAGGGGATATACAATGAGCAGTTCTTC. This encodes CASGLEGIYNEQFF. Variable domain in full (rest from reference TRBV12-5 and TRBJ2-1): DARVTQTPRHKVTEMGQEVTMRCQPILGHNTVFWYRQTMMQGLELLAYFRNRAPLDDSGMPKDRFSAEMPDATLATLKIQPSEPRDSAVYFCASGLEGIYNEQFFGPGTRLTVL.